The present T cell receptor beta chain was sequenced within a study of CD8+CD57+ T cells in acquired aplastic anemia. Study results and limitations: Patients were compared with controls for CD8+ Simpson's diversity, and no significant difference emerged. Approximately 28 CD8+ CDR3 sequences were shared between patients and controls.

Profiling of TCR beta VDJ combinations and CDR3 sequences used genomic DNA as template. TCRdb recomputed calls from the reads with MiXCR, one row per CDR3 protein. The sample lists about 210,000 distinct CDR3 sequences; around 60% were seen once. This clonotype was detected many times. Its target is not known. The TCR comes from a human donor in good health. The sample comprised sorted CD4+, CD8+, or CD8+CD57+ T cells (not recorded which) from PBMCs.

CDR3 protein: CASSQDGRGGYTF. The CDR3 region has the DNA TGCGCCAGCAGCCAAGATGGACGGGGTGGCTACACCTTC. The chain links TRBV4-1 to TRBJ1-2; D is ambiguous. V lost 0 bases, J lost 7 bases, and 9 bases lay in between. CDR3 length equals 13 residues. Germline V gene data show CDR1 as MGHRA and CDR2 as YSYEKL.